This T cell receptor beta chain emerged from a study of T cells in Graves' hyperthyroidism and ophthalmopathy. About the research overall: Peripheral blood was obtained at initial diagnosis, preceding any treatment. General study results and limits: Ophthalmopathy got predicted by the model a median around 6.6 months before its onset. Expanded thyroid clonotypes (above 0.001) were mostly also found in blood.

Using RNA transcripts as the source, TCR beta CDR3 regions were amplified. The HTBI primer set served for first-round RT-PCR of the TCR CDR3. In TCRdb, the multiplex PCR reads were re-called with MiXCR into one record per CDR3 protein. The sample has under 250,000 distinct CDR3 sequences, roughly 18% seen once. Per the germline V gene, CDR1 is SGHRS and CDR2 is YFSETQ. The CDR3 has 15 residues. Between the trimmed V and J ends, which lost 6 bases and 1 base, there was a span of 16 bases. Fresh 10 ml peripheral blood yielded PBMCs. This clonotype was detected ten times or more. Its antigen is not known. The receptor was isolated from a man aged 45-60 years with Graves' hyperthyroidism. This chain links TRBV5-1 with TRBJ1-1, with D maybe TRBD1 (5 bases). The material sequenced was blood. CDR3 region: CASNWGSGKNTEAFF. The DNA of the CDR3 is TGCGCCAGCAATTGGGGGTCAGGAAAGAACACTGAAGCTTTCTTT. Full variable domain (rest looked up from reference TRBV5-1 and TRBJ1-1): KAGVTQTPRYLIKTRGQQVTLSCSPISGHRSVSWYQQTPGQGLQFLFEYFSETQRNKGNFPGRFSGRQFSNSRSEMNVSTLELGDSALYLCASNWGSGKNTEAFFGQGTRLTVV.